The clone carrying this TCR beta chain was counted at least ten times. What it binds is not known. V shed 3 bases, J shed 3 bases, and the junction held 5 bases outside the gene matches. Germline V gives CDR1 MGHDK, CDR2 SYGVNS. The CDR3 sequence is 15 residues long. This sample stems from a study of blood T cells in healthy people across ages. Study summary: The template switching approach captured approximately one barcoded beta molecule for every two T cells.

The second PCR ran about 7 to 12 cycles with a sample-barcoded 5' primer and J-beta primers. TCRdb re-analysed the 5' RACE reads in MiXCR, keeping a single row per CDR3 protein. The table lists about 1.7 million distinct CDR3 sequences, under 30% of them singletons. General study findings and limits: There was no known CMV status for donors, so expanded clonotype changes were possibly confounded. Per million T cells, TCR beta diversity dropped about linearly as age rose.

The J gene is TRBJ2-7, the V gene TRBV25-1, with TRBD2 matching 10 bases. The material sequenced was blood. The receptor was isolated from a woman aged 25 to 39 in good health. CDR3 loop: CASSDWASGSYEQYF. In DNA form, the CDR3 reads TGTGCCAGCAGTGACTGGGCTAGCGGGAGCTACGAGCAGTACTTC.